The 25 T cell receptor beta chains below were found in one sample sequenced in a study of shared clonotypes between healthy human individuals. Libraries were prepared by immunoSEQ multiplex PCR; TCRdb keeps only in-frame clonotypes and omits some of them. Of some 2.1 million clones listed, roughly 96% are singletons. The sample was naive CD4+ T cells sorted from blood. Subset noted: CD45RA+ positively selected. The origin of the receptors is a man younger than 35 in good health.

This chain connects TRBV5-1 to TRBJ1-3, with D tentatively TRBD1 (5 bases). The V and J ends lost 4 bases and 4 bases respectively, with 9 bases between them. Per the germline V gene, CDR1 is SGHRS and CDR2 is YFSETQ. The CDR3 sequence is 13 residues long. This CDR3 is CASSRGAGNTIYF. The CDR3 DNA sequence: TGCGCCAGCAGCCGAGGGGCGGGAAACACCATATATTTT.

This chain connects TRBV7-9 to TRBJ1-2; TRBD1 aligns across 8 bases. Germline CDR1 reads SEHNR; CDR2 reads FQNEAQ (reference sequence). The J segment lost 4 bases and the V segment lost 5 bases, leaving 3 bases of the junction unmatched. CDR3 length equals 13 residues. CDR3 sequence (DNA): TGTGCCAGCAGCGAGGGACAGGTCTATGGCTACACCTTC. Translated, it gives CASSEGQVYGYTF.

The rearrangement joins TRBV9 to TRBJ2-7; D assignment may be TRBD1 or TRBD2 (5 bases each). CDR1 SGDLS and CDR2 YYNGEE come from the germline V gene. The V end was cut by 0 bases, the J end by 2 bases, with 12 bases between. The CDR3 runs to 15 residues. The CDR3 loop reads CASSVAGTYTYEQYF. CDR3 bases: TGTGCCAGCAGCGTAGCCGGGACCTACACCTACGAGCAGTACTTC. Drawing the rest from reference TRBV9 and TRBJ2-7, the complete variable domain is DSGVTQTPKHLITATGQRVTLRCSPRSGDLSVYWYQQSLDQGLQFLIQYYNGEERAKGNILERFSAQQFPDLHSELNLSSLELGDSALYFCASSVAGTYTYEQYFGPGTRLTVT.

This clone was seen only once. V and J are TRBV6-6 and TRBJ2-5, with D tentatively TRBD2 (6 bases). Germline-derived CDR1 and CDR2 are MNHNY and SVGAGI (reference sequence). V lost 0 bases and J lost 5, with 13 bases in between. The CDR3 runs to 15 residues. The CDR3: CASSYSRASVETQYF. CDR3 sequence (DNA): TGTGCCAGCAGTTACTCGAGGGCTAGCGTGGAGACCCAGTACTTC.

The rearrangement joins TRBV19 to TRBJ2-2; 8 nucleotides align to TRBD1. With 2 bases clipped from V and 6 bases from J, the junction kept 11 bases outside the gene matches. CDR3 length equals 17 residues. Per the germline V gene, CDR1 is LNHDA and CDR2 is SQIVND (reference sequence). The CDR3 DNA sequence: TGTGCCAGTAGTATACAAGGGCAGGGGGCGATGTCCGGGGAGCTGTTTTTT. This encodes CASSIQGQGAMSGELFF.

CDR3 DNA: TGCGCCAGCAGCCAAGGACTAGCAAACAATGAGCAGTTCTTC. Encoded protein: CASSQGLANNEQFF. The rearrangement links TRBV4-1 to TRBJ2-1; 7 bases line up with TRBD2. This CDR3 region has 14 residues. J lost 5 bases, V lost 1 base, and 2 bases had no gene match. Germline V gives CDR1 MGHRA, CDR2 YSYEKL.

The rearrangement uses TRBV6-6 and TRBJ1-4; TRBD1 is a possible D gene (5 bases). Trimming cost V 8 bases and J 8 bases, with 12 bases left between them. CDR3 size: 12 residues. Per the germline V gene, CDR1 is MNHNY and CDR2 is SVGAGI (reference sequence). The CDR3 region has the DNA TGTGCCAGCGGGCGGAGGGGAGAAAAACTGTTTTTT. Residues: CASGRRGEKLFF.

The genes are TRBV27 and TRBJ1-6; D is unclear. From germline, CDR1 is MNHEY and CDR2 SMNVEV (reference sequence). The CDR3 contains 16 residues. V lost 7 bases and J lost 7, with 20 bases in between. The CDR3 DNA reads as TGTGCCAGCACAACCCTCGGGAACGGAGAAAATTCACCCCTCCACTTT. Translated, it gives CASTTLGNGENSPLHF.

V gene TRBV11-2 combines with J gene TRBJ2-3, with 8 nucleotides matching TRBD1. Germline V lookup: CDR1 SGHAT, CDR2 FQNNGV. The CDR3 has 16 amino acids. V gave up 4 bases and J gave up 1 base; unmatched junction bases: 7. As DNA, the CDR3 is TGTGCCAGCAGCTCGGGACAGGCTTCGGGCACAGATACGCAGTATTTT. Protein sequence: CASSSGQASGTDTQYF.

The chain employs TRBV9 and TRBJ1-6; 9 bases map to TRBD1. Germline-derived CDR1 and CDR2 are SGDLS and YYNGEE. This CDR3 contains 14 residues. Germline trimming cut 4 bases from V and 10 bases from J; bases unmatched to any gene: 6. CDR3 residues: CASSIRQGGSPLHF. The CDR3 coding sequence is TGTGCCAGCAGCATTAGACAGGGGGGATCACCCCTCCACTTT.

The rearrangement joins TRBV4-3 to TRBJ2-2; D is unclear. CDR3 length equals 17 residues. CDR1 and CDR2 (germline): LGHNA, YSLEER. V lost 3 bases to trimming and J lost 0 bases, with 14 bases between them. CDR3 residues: CASSQALAASNTGELFF. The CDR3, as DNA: TGCGCCAGCAGCCAGGCCCTGGCAGCATCGAACACCGGGGAGCTGTTTTTT.

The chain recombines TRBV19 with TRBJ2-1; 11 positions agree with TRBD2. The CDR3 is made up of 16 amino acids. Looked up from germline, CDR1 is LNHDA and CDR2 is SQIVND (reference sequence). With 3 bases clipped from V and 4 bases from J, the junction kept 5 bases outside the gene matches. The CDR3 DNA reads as TGTGCCAGTAGTATTAGGAGGACTAGCGGGTACAATGAGCAGTTCTTC. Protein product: CASSIRRTSGYNEQFF.

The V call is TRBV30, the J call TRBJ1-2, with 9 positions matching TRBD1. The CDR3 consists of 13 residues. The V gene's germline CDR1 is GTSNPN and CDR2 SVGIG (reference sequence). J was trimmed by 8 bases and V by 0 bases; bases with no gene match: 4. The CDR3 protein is CAWSVQGARGYTF. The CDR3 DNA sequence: TGTGCCTGGAGTGTACAGGGGGCGCGGGGCTACACCTTC.

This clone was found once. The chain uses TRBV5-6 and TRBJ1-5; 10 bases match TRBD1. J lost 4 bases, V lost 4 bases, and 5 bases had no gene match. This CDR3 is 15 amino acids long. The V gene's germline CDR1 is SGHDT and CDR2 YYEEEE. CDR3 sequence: CASSIAGQGNQPQHF. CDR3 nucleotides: TGTGCCAGCAGCATTGCGGGACAGGGGAATCAGCCCCAGCATTTT.

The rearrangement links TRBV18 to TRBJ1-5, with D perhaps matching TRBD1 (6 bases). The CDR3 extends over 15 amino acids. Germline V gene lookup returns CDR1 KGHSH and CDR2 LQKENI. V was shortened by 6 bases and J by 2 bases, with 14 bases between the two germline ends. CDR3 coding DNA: TGTGCCAGCTCCCTCACCGGGGGCGGCAATCAGCCCCAGCATTTT. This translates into CASSLTGGGNQPQHF.

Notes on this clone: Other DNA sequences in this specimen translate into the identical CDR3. DNA for the CDR3: TGCGCCAGCAGCTTGGGCCTGGCCTACAATGAGCAGTTCTTC. Translation gives CASSLGLAYNEQFF. V is TRBV5-1 and J is TRBJ2-1; D unresolved. The germline V and J ends were trimmed by 0 bases and 2 bases, with 6 bases remaining between them. The CDR3 totals 14 residues. Germline-derived CDR1 and CDR2 are SGHRS and YFSETQ.

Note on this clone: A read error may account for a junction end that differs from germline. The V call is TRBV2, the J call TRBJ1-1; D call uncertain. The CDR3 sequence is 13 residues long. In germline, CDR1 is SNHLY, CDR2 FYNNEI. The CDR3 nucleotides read TGTGCCAACAGTGATAGGGAGGGATCTGAAGCTTTCTTT. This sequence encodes CANSDREGSEAFF.

CDR3 region: CAVATGTENYEQYF. The CDR3 region has the DNA TGTGCCGTGGCCACCGGGACAGAAAACTACGAGCAGTACTTC. The chain carries TRBV10-3 and TRBJ2-7; 7 nucleotides line up with TRBD1. CDR1 and CDR2 (germline): ENHRY, SYGVKD. The ends lost 11 bases at V and 3 bases at J; junction bases unmatched: 13. The CDR3 sequence is 14 residues long.

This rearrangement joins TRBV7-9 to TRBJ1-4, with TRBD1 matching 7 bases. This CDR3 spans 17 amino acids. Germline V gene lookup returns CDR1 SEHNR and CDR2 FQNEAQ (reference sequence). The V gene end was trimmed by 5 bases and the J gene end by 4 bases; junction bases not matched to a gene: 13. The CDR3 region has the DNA TGTGCCAGCAGCCTGCGTTATGAAGGGGGCCGTAATGAAAAACTGTTTTTT. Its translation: CASSLRYEGGRNEKLFF.

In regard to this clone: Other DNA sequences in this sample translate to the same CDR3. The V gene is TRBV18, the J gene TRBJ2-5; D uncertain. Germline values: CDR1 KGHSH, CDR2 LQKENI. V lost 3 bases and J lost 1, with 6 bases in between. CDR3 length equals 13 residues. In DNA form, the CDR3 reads TGTGCCAGCTCACCGCGAGGCCAAGAGACCCAGTACTTC. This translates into CASSPRGQETQYF.

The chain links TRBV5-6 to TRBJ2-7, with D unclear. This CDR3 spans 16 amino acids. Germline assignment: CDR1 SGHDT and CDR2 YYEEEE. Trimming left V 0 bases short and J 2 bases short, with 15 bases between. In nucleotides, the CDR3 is TGTGCCAGCAGCTTGGCCGAACAGCTAGGGACCTACGAGCAGTACTTC. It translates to CASSLAEQLGTYEQYF.

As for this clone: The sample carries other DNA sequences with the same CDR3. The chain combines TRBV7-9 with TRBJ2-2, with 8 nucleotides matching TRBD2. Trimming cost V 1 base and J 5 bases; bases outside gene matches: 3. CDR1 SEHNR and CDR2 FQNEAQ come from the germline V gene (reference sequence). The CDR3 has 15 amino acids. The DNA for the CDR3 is TGTGCCAGCAGCTTAGGATTAGCGGGGACCGGGGAGCTGTTTTTT. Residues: CASSLGLAGTGELFF. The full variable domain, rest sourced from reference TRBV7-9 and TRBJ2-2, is DTGVSQNPRHKITKRGQNVTFRCDPISEHNRLYWYRQTLGQGPEFLTYFQNEAQLEKSRLLSDRFSAERPKGSFSTLEIQRTEQGDSAMYLCASSLGLAGTGELFFGEGSRLTVL.

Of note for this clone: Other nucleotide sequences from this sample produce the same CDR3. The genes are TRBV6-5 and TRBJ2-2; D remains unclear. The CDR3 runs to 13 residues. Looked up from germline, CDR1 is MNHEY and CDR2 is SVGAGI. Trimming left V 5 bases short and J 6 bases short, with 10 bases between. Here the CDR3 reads CASSRGGAGELFF. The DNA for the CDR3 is TGTGCCAGCAGTCGTGGCGGCGCCGGGGAGCTGTTTTTT.

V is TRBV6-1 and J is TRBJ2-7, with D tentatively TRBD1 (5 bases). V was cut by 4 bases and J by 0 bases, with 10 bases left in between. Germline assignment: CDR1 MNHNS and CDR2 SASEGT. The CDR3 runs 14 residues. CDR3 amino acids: CASSGPGHSYEQYF. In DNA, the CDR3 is TGTGCCAGCAGTGGGCCCGGACACTCCTACGAGCAGTACTTC.

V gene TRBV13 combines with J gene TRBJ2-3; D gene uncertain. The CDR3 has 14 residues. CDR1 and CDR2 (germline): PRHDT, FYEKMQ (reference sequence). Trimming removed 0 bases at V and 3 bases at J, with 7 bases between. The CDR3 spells CASSLGARTDTQYF. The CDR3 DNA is TGTGCCAGCAGCTTAGGTGCTCGGACAGATACGCAGTATTTT.